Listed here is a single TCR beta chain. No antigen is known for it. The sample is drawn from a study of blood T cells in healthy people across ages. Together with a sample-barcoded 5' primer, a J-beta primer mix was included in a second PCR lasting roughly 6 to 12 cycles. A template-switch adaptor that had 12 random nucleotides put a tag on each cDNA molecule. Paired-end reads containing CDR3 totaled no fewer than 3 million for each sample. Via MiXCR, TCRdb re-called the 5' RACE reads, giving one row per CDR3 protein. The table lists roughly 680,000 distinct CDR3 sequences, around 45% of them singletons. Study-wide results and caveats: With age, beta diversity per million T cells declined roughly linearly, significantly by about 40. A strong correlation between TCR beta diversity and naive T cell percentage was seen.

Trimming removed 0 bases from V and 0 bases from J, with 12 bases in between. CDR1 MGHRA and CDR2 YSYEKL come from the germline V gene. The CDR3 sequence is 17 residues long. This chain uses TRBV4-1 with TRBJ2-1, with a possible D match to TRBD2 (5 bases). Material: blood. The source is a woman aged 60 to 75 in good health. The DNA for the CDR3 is TGCGCCAGCAGCCAAGATCAGGAAGGGAGCTCCTACAATGAGCAGTTCTTC. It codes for CASSQDQEGSSYNEQFF.